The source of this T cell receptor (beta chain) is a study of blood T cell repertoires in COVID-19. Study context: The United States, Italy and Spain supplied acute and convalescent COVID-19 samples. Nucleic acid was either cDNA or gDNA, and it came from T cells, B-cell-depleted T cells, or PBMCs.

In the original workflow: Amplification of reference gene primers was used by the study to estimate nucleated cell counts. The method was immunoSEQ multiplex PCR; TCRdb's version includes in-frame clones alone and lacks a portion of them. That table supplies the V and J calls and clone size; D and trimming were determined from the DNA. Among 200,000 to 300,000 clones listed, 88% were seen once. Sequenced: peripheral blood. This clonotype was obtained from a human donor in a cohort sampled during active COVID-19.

In nucleotides, the CDR3 is TGTGCCAGCAGCAAAGAGGTGGCCACTGAAGCTTTCTTT. Amino acids: CASSKEVATEAFF. The V and J genes are TRBV7-6 and TRBJ1-1, with D hard to call. The V gene's germline CDR1 is SGHVS and CDR2 FNYEAQ. This CDR3 region has 13 residues. V was shortened by 5 bases and J by 4 bases, with 11 bases between the two germline ends.